The clone carrying this T cell receptor beta chain was picked up a small number of times. Its target is not known. Germline V gene sequence: CDR1 MDHEN, CDR2 SYDVKM. Trimming pared 7 bases from V and 0 bases from J, leaving 16 bases between. The CDR3 is made up of 17 amino acids. The data stem from a study of T cells in Graves' hyperthyroidism and ophthalmopathy. Study results and limitations: In blood, most of the thyroid clonotypes expanded above 0.001 were also present.

Amplification yielded TCR beta CDR3 regions, with RNA transcripts as the source. First-round RT-PCR of the TCR CDR3 relied on the HTBI primer set. One entry per CDR3 protein results from TCRdb running MiXCR on the multiplex PCR reads. This table has 350,000 to 500,000 distinct CDR3 sequences, roughly an eighth appearing once. The definition of stable Graves' hyperthyroidism was no ophthalmopathy progression within 18 months. Each patient was aged 18 to 65 and had newly diagnosed hyperthyroidism of under 2 months' duration. The TCR sequence derives from a woman between 18 and 29 years old with Graves' hyperthyroidism. What was sequenced was blood. The chain links TRBV28 to TRBJ1-6, with D maybe TRBD1 (5 bases). CDR3 nucleotides: TGTGCCAGCACCCCCGGGACGGACGCCTCCTATAATTCACCCCTCCACTTT. This gives the protein CASTPGTDASYNSPLHF.